The 30 T cell receptor beta chains below were found in one sample sequenced in a study of blood T cell repertoires in COVID-19. Repertoires were generated with immunoSEQ multiplex PCR, while TCRdb's copy carries only in-frame clones and drops some. The data hold almost 35,000 clones, with 90% to 95% observed a single time. Sequencing was performed on peripheral blood. These receptors were taken from a man aged 55 to 70 with active or convalescent COVID-19.

This sequence joins TRBV7-3 and TRBJ2-1, with D unresolved. V was shortened by 3 bases and J by 11 bases, with 8 bases between the two germline ends. There are 11 residues in the CDR3. The V gene's germline CDR1 is SGHTA and CDR2 FQGTGA. The CDR3 sequence: CASSFGSKQFF. CDR3 bases: TGTGCCAGCAGCTTCGGGTCCAAGCAGTTCTTC.

The J gene is TRBJ1-6, the V gene TRBV27; no clear D. The V end was cut by 2 bases, the J end by 0 bases, with 8 bases between. Germline V CDR1 and CDR2: MNHEY, SMNVEV (reference sequence). The CDR3 is 16 amino acids. The CDR3 protein is CASSLDASSYNSPLHF. Here the CDR3 DNA reads TGTGCCAGCAGTTTAGATGCCAGCTCCTATAATTCACCCCTCCACTTT.

The rearrangement joins TRBV19 to TRBJ2-7, with no clear D. The germline gives CDR1 LNHDA, CDR2 SQIVND (reference sequence). The CDR3 is 13 residues long. Trimming shortened V by 5 bases and J by 0 bases, and 8 bases separated the two germline ends. CDR3 protein: CASSPVLSYEQYF. The CDR3 coding sequence is TGTGCCAGTAGTCCGGTCCTCTCCTACGAGCAGTACTTC.

This clone is a singleton in its sample. CDR3 bases: TGTGCCAGCAGTGATAGAAACTATGGCTACACCTTC. Amino acid sequence: CASSDRNYGYTF. The chain employs TRBV6-1 and TRBJ1-2, with D unresolved. The ends were cut back, 3 bases at V and 2 bases at J, with 4 bases in the middle. CDR1 is MNHNS and CDR2 is SASEGT in the germline V gene. The CDR3 covers 12 residues.

The chain is built from TRBV18 and TRBJ2-7; tentatively, D is TRBD2 (6 bases). The CDR3 is made up of 13 amino acids. The V gene's germline CDR1 is KGHSH and CDR2 LQKENI. V gave up 3 bases and J gave up 6 bases, with 12 bases separating them. CDR3 DNA: TGTGCCAGCTCACCCAGGGAGGAGGGCGAGCAGTACTTC. Translating gives CASSPREEGEQYF.

The chain carries TRBV4-2 and TRBJ2-5; TRBD2 aligns across 7 bases. V shed 0 bases and J 5 bases; nucleotides not matched to a gene: 3. Germline V gene sequence: CDR1 LGHNA, CDR2 YNFKEQ. The CDR3 totals 14 residues. The CDR3 coding sequence is TGTGCCAGCAGCCAAGATAGGCGGGGGGAGACCCAGTACTTC. Translating it yields CASSQDRRGETQYF.

V gene TRBV6-5 combines with J gene TRBJ2-1, with 11 bases fitting TRBD1. With 6 bases clipped from V and 4 bases from J, the junction kept 5 bases outside the gene matches. Germline V gene sequence: CDR1 MNHEY, CDR2 SVGAGI. The CDR3 extends over 15 amino acids. The CDR3 DNA sequence: TGTGCCAGCAGGGTCCGGGACAGGGGGTACAATGAGCAGTTCTTC. Translating it yields CASRVRDRGYNEQFF.

This rearrangement joins TRBV27 to TRBJ1-1, with D possibly matching TRBD1 (5 bases). This CDR3 spans 15 amino acids. Germline V CDR1 and CDR2: MNHEY, SMNVEV (reference sequence). V lost 3 bases and J lost 5, with 16 bases in between. CDR3 bases: TGTGCCAGCAGTTTTGGGACTACGATTGGGACTGAAGCTTTCTTT. It specifies CASSFGTTIGTEAFF.

V gene TRBV23-1 combines with J gene TRBJ1-2, with TRBD1 matching over 8 bases. TRBV23-1 is an open reading frame, and its role is uncertain. The CDR3 has 16 amino acids. Trimming removed 0 bases from V and 4 bases from J; junction bases left unmatched: 7. The CDR3 DNA sequence: TGCGCCAGCAGTCAATCTGACAGGGGTAAGAGCTATGGCTACACCTTC. Translated: CASSQSDRGKSYGYTF.

This sequence joins TRBV6-5 and TRBJ2-1; 7 nucleotides line up with TRBD2. With V trimmed by 2 bases and J by 5 bases, 9 bases remained unmatched. Germline V gene sequence: CDR1 MNHEY, CDR2 SVGAGI. This CDR3 region has 16 residues. The CDR3 here is CASSYEGGRGNNEQFF. In nucleotides, the CDR3 is TGTGCCAGCAGTTACGAGGGCGGGAGAGGAAACAATGAGCAGTTCTTC.

This CDR3 is CASSMGGTGEKLFF. The CDR3 region has the DNA TGTGCCAGCAGCATGGGTGGGACAGGTGAAAAACTGTTTTTT. The V gene is TRBV28, the J gene TRBJ1-4; the match to TRBD1 covers 8 bases. This CDR3 has 14 amino acids. Germline lookup yields CDR1 MDHEN and CDR2 SYDVKM. With V trimmed by 6 bases and J by 7 bases, 7 bases remained unmatched.

The chain's CDR3 is CASSPRTGGVNTEAFF. The CDR3 DNA follows: TGTGCCAGCAGCCCCAGGACTGGCGGGGTGAACACTGAAGCTTTCTTT. The chain joins TRBV5-6 to TRBJ1-1; unclear D gene. The CDR3 length is 16 residues. V shed 4 bases and J shed 0 bases, with 16 bases lying between them. Germline V gene lookup returns CDR1 SGHDT and CDR2 YYEEEE.

This chain joins TRBV6-5 and TRBJ2-5, with 9 bases lining up with TRBD1. Germline V CDR1 and CDR2: MNHEY, SVGAGI. J gave up 2 bases and V 5 bases, and 3 bases lay outside the gene matches. This CDR3 comprises 14 residues. The CDR3 loop reads CASSRDRGQETQYF. In nucleotides, the CDR3 is TGTGCCAGCAGTCGCGACAGGGGGCAAGAGACCCAGTACTTC.

The chain is built from TRBV14 and TRBJ2-1, with 7 nucleotides matching TRBD2. CDR3 size: 17 residues. CDR1 is SGHDN and CDR2 is FVKESK in the germline V gene. With 1 base clipped from V and 10 bases from J, the junction kept 16 bases outside the gene matches. CDR3 nucleotides: TGTGCCAGCAGCCAAGTCGTGGGGGGAGGGCGATTCACCGAGCAGTTCTTC. As protein: CASSQVVGGGRFTEQFF. The full variable domain, completed using reference TRBV14 and TRBJ2-1, is EAGVTQFPSHSVIEKGQTVTLRCDPISGHDNLYWYRRVMGKEIKFLLHFVKESKQDESGMPNNRFLAERTGGTYSTLKVQPAELEDSGVYFCASSQVVGGGRFTEQFFGPGTRLTVL.

In nucleotides, the CDR3 is TGTGCCAGCAGTTGGTGGCGGGGGGATATATCCTACAATGAGCAGTTCTTC. Translation gives CASSWWRGDISYNEQFF. The rearrangement joins TRBV2 to TRBJ2-1; 8 bases are shared with TRBD2. Germline loops: CDR1 SNHLY, CDR2 FYNNEI. CDR3 length equals 17 residues. V was clipped by 5 bases and J by 1 base; unmatched bases: 10.

The genes are TRBV19 and TRBJ1-5, with D unresolved. The germline V gene has CDR1 LNHDA and CDR2 SQIVND (reference sequence). The CDR3 loop spans 13 amino acids. V was shortened by 3 bases and J by 4 bases, with 7 bases between the two germline ends. CDR3: CASSISVNQPQHF. In DNA form, the CDR3 reads TGTGCCAGTAGTATCAGTGTAAATCAGCCCCAGCATTTT.

This chain links TRBV4-1 with TRBJ1-5; TRBD1 aligns across 7 bases. This CDR3 has 14 amino acids. J lost 5 bases, V lost 3 bases, and 4 bases had no gene match. The germline gives CDR1 MGHRA, CDR2 YSYEKL. CDR3 in DNA: TGCGCCAGCAGCCAGAGACAGGGAGATCAGCCCCAGCATTTT. As protein: CASSQRQGDQPQHF.

This rearrangement joins TRBV6-6 to TRBJ2-3, with D possibly being TRBD1 (6 bases). The V and J ends lost 6 bases and 0 bases respectively, with 13 bases between them. The germline CDR1 and CDR2 sequences are MNHNY and SVGAGI (reference sequence). CDR3 size: 15 residues. As DNA, the CDR3 is TGTGCCAGCAGGCCTCAGGGGTCTAGCACAGATACGCAGTATTTT. This encodes CASRPQGSSTDTQYF.

The V gene is TRBV10-3, the J gene TRBJ1-5, with D unclear. The CDR3 extends over 17 amino acids. CDR1 ENHRY and CDR2 SYGVKD come from the germline V gene. V lost 0 bases and J 3 bases, leaving 15 bases between the germline ends. The chain's CDR3 is CAISESRTNGLNQPQHF. For the CDR3, the DNA is TGTGCCATCAGTGAGTCCCGTACAAATGGCCTCAATCAGCCCCAGCATTTT.

The chain couples TRBV6-5 to TRBJ1-1; D ambiguous. The CDR3 length is 11 residues. Germline CDR1 MNHEY, CDR2 SVGAGI. V was pared by 6 bases and J by 7 bases, with 9 bases between. CDR3 loop: CASSRTGEAFF. In DNA form, the CDR3 reads TGTGCCAGCAGCCGGACTGGTGAAGCTTTCTTT.

The chain recombines TRBV2 with TRBJ1-5; 8 nucleotides agree with TRBD1. The ends lost 5 bases at V and 7 bases at J; junction bases unmatched: 7. The CDR3 is 14 amino acids. Germline assignment: CDR1 SNHLY and CDR2 FYNNEI. CDR3 region: CASSYRGRGQPQHF. For the CDR3, the DNA is TGTGCCAGCAGTTACAGGGGGAGGGGACAGCCCCAGCATTTT.

This chain joins TRBV7-2 and TRBJ2-2; D ambiguous. This CDR3 is 13 amino acids long. Trimming left V 3 bases short and J 4 bases short, with 6 bases between. Germline V gene lookup returns CDR1 SGHTA and CDR2 FQGNSA. The CDR3 is CASSFERTGELFF. CDR3 DNA sequence: TGTGCCAGCAGCTTTGAGCGCACCGGGGAGCTGTTTTTT.

This chain connects TRBV5-1 to TRBJ1-4, with 10 bases fitting TRBD1. The CDR3 is 17 amino acids. V was clipped by 4 bases and J by 0 bases; unmatched bases: 6. CDR1 is SGHRS, CDR2 YFSETQ, per germline. The CDR3 region is CASSNSGTGATNEKLFF. The CDR3 DNA follows: TGCGCCAGCAGCAACTCCGGGACAGGGGCAACTAATGAAAAACTGTTTTTT. Supplemented by reference TRBV5-1 and TRBJ1-4, the full variable domain reads KAGVTQTPRYLIKTRGQQVTLSCSPISGHRSVSWYQQTPGQGLQFLFEYFSETQRNKGNFPGRFSGRQFSNSRSEMNVSTLELGDSALYLCASSNSGTGATNEKLFFGSGTQLSVL.

The chain employs TRBV7-2 and TRBJ2-3; D is possibly TRBD2 (6 bases). The CDR3 has 14 residues. V lost 1 base and J 5 bases, leaving 10 bases between the germline ends. Per the germline V gene, CDR1 is SGHTA and CDR2 is FQGNSA. The CDR3 DNA is TGTGCCAGCAGCTTAGGACTAGTCTTAGATACGCAGTATTTT. Its protein product is CASSLGLVLDTQYF.

This clone occurred a few times. The V gene is TRBV5-4, the J gene TRBJ2-2; 10 bases map to TRBD2. CDR3 size: 16 residues. Looked up from germline, CDR1 is SGHNT and CDR2 is YYREEE (reference sequence). Germline trimming cut 0 bases from V and 8 bases from J; bases unmatched to any gene: 7. Here the CDR3 reads CASSLGLAGASGELFF. DNA of the CDR3: TGTGCCAGCAGCTTGGGGCTAGCGGGAGCGTCGGGGGAGCTGTTTTTT.

This chain links TRBV9 with TRBJ1-6; possibly TRBD1 for D (6 bases). From germline, CDR1 is SGDLS and CDR2 YYNGEE. The CDR3 has 16 amino acids. V was shortened by 3 bases and J by 2 bases, with 12 bases between the two germline ends. This chain's CDR3 is CASSAVGQTYNSPLHF. In DNA form, the CDR3 reads TGTGCCAGCAGCGCTGTCGGACAGACCTATAATTCACCCCTCCACTTT. Filled out from reference TRBV9 and TRBJ1-6, the complete variable domain reads DSGVTQTPKHLITATGQRVTLRCSPRSGDLSVYWYQQSLDQGLQFLIQYYNGEERAKGNILERFSAQQFPDLHSELNLSSLELGDSALYFCASSAVGQTYNSPLHFGNGTRLTVT.

This clone was found a few times. The chain recombines TRBV18 with TRBJ1-2, with a possible D match to TRBD1 (5 bases). Germline V gene lookup returns CDR1 KGHSH and CDR2 LQKENI. The CDR3 has 14 amino acids. V was clipped by 2 bases and J by 2 bases, with 9 bases between them. The CDR3 DNA reads as TGTGCCAGCTCACCATCCGGGGGAAACTATGGCTACACCTTC. Its translation: CASSPSGGNYGYTF. Filled out from reference TRBV18 and TRBJ1-2, the complete variable domain reads NAGVMQNPRHLVRRRGQEARLRCSPMKGHSHVYWYRQLPEEGLKFMVYLQKENIIDESGMPKERFSAEFPKEGPSILRIQQVVRGDSAAYFCASSPSGGNYGYTFGSGTRLTVV.

This clone showed up just once. The V and J genes are TRBV20-1 and TRBJ2-7; possibly TRBD2 for D (6 bases). Deletions cut 3 bases from V and 4 bases from J, with 16 bases between. From germline, CDR1 is DFQATT and CDR2 SNEGSKA (reference sequence). This CDR3 contains 14 residues. CDR3 bases: TGCAGTGCTAGTACAACACGGCGGGGTTACGAGCAGTACTTC. This gives the protein CSASTTRRGYEQYF.

This chain uses TRBV11-2 with TRBJ2-3, with TRBD2 matching over 9 bases. Per germline, CDR1 SGHAT and CDR2 FQNNGV. There are 15 residues in the CDR3. V shed 4 bases, J shed 7 bases, and the junction held 9 bases outside the gene matches. The CDR3 DNA reads TGTGCCAGCAGCTCCTTGCGGGGGGGCGCTTATACGCAGTATTTT. Its translation is CASSSLRGGAYTQYF.

This clone was seen only once. The chain uses TRBV27 and TRBJ1-5; the match to TRBD1 covers 10 bases. V lost 5 bases and J lost 0; bases outside the gene matches: 16. The CDR3 extends over 20 amino acids. Germline CDR1 is MNHEY and CDR2 is SMNVEV (reference sequence). CDR3 residues: CASSPRQGALTLLSNQPQHF. Written as DNA, the CDR3 is TGTGCCAGCAGTCCAAGACAGGGGGCGCTGACCCTTCTTAGCAATCAGCCCCAGCATTTT.